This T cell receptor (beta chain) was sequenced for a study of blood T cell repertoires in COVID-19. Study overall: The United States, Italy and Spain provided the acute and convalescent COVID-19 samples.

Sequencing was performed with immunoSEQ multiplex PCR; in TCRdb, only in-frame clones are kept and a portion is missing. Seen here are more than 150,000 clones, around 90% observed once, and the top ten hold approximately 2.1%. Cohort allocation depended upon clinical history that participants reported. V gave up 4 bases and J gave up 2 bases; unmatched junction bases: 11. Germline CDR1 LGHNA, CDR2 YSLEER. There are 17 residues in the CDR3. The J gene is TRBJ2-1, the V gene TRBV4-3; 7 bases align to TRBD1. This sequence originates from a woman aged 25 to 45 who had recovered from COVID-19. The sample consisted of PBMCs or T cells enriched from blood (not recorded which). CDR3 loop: CASSRHRGRSAYNEQFF. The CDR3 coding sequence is TGCGCCAGCAGCCGCCACAGGGGAAGGTCGGCCTACAATGAGCAGTTCTTC.